The next 22 T cell receptor beta chains were all read from a single sample in a study of blood T cell repertoires in COVID-19. Assay used: immunoSEQ multiplex PCR; TCRdb lists only in-frame clones, some missing. The table has 110,000 to 150,000 clones, roughly 80% seen once; the top ten hold 4.5% to 6%. The sequenced material came from PBMCs or T cells enriched from blood (not recorded which). The receptors stem from a man aged 35 to 55 with acute COVID-19.

The genes are TRBV30 and TRBJ2-1, with 10 nucleotides matching TRBD2. J lost 6 bases, V lost 0 bases, and 5 bases had no gene match. This CDR3 contains 15 residues. The V gene's germline CDR1 is GTSNPN and CDR2 SVGIG (reference sequence). CDR3 nucleotides: TGTGCCTGGAGTGTAGGGGGACTAGCGTCCAATGAGCAGTTCTTC. Amino acids: CAWSVGGLASNEQFF. Based on the CDR3 plus reference TRBV30 and TRBJ2-1, the full variable domain is SQTIHQWPATLVQPVGSPLSLECTVEGTSNPNLYWYRQAAGRGLQLLFYSVGIGQISSEVPQNLSASRPQDRQFILSSKKLLLSDSGFYLCAWSVGGLASNEQFFGPGTRLTVL.

DNA of the CDR3: TGTGCCAGCAGTCCGGGACAGGGGCGCAATCAGCCCCAGCATTTT. This gives the protein CASSPGQGRNQPQHF. The genes are TRBV7-2 and TRBJ1-5; TRBD1 matches at 10 bases. The CDR3 contains 15 residues. Germline CDR1 reads SGHTA; CDR2 reads FQGNSA. J was trimmed by 2 bases and V by 6 bases; bases with no gene match: 4.

The chain combines TRBV12-3 or TRBV12-4 with TRBJ2-5; D unresolved. The CDR3 extends over 13 amino acids. The ends were cut back, 2 bases at V and 3 bases at J, with 7 bases in the middle. This CDR3 is CASSLFPKETQYF. Written as DNA, the CDR3 is TGTGCCAGCAGTTTATTCCCAAAAGAGACCCAGTACTTC.

The rearrangement links TRBV11-3 to TRBJ2-7, with a weak D call TRBD2 (5 bases). CDR1 and CDR2 from the germline V gene are SGHNT and YENEEA. This CDR3 contains 13 residues. V gave up 2 bases and J gave up 6 bases, with 11 bases separating them. CDR3 amino acids: CASSLQPSGEQYF. In DNA form, the CDR3 reads TGTGCCAGCAGCTTACAACCCAGCGGCGAGCAGTACTTC.

J is TRBJ2-3 and V is TRBV7-8; D not resolved. Germline V CDR1 and CDR2: SGHVS, FQNEAQ. The germline V and J ends were trimmed by 2 bases and 0 bases, with 9 bases remaining between them. The CDR3 length is 15 residues. The CDR3 sequence is CASSLFSISTDTQYF. The CDR3 DNA follows: TGTGCCAGCAGCTTATTTTCTATCAGCACAGATACGCAGTATTTT.

J is TRBJ1-5 and V is TRBV24-1, with 8 bases fitting TRBD1. The CDR3 contains 16 residues. J gave up 3 bases and V 3 bases, and 6 bases lay outside the gene matches. Germline assignment: CDR1 KGHDR and CDR2 SFDVKD. CDR3 coding DNA: TGTGCCACCAGTGATGGGGCAGGGGGCCTCAATCAGCCCCAGCATTTT. This encodes CATSDGAGGLNQPQHF.

This clone was recorded only once. The chain links TRBV14 to TRBJ1-1, with D perhaps TRBD1 (5 bases). The CDR3 sequence is 15 residues long. Trimming cost V 0 bases and J 5 bases, with 13 bases left between them. Germline lookup yields CDR1 SGHDN and CDR2 FVKESK. Written as DNA, the CDR3 is TGTGCCAGCAGCCAAGAGGGGATCAGGGAAACTGAAGCTTTCTTT. Its translation: CASSQEGIRETEAFF.

The chain is built from TRBV11-2 and TRBJ2-3, with D perhaps matching TRBD1 (5 bases). The CDR3 runs 15 residues. V was clipped by 1 base and J by 3 bases, with 11 bases between them. The germline CDR1 and CDR2 sequences are SGHAT and FQNNGV. CDR3 sequence reads: CASSLGLGLTDTQYF. CDR3 DNA: TGTGCCAGCAGCTTAGGGTTGGGGCTAACAGATACGCAGTATTTT. The full variable domain, rest sourced from reference TRBV11-2 and TRBJ2-3, is EAGVAQSPRYKIIEKRQSVAFWCNPISGHATLYWYQQILGQGPKLLIQFQNNGVVDDSQLPKDRFSAERLKGVDSTLKIQPAKLEDSAVYLCASSLGLGLTDTQYFGPGTRLTVL.

V gene TRBV13 combines with J gene TRBJ2-3; D is unresolved. Germline V CDR1 and CDR2: PRHDT, FYEKMQ (reference sequence). This CDR3 comprises 15 residues. Trimming shortened V by 6 bases and J by 3 bases, and 16 bases separated the two germline ends. This chain's CDR3 is CASSPQPEITDTQYF. The DNA of the CDR3 is TGTGCCAGCAGTCCACAGCCCGAGATTACAGATACGCAGTATTTT.

V gene TRBV11-2 combines with J gene TRBJ2-5; possibly TRBD1 for D (5 bases). The ends were cut back, 0 bases at V and 1 base at J, with 12 bases in the middle. The germline V gene has CDR1 SGHAT and CDR2 FQNNGV. This CDR3 is built from 16 residues. The CDR3 DNA follows: TGTGCCAGCAGCTTAGATTTGGTCCAGGGCCAAGAGACCCAGTACTTC. Its protein is CASSLDLVQGQETQYF.

The chain uses TRBV7-8 and TRBJ2-5; 7 nucleotides match TRBD2. Germline V gene lookup returns CDR1 SGHVS and CDR2 FQNEAQ. This CDR3 is 15 amino acids long. With V trimmed by 5 bases and J by 1 base, 7 bases remained unmatched. CDR3 in amino acids: CASSPLGGSQETQYF. The DNA of the CDR3 is TGTGCCAGCAGCCCTTTGGGGGGGTCCCAAGAGACCCAGTACTTC.

V and J are TRBV19 and TRBJ2-1; the match to TRBD1 covers 10 bases. The trim removed 5 bases at V and 5 bases at J, leaving 3 bases unmatched. Germline V gives CDR1 LNHDA, CDR2 SQIVND (reference sequence). The CDR3 is made up of 14 amino acids. The DNA for the CDR3 is TGTGCCAGTAGTCGGACAGGGGGGGACAATGAGCAGTTCTTC. Protein sequence: CASSRTGGDNEQFF.

CDR3 DNA: TGTGCCAGCAGCCTCATCGGGGGGGGAGAGACCCAGTACTTC. Amino acid sequence: CASSLIGGGETQYF. The chain recombines TRBV3-1 (or the pseudogene TRBV3-2) with TRBJ2-5; the match to TRBD2 covers 8 bases. Germline trimming cut 4 bases from V and 4 bases from J; bases unmatched to any gene: 5. Germline CDR1 LGHDT, CDR2 YNNKEL (reference sequence). This CDR3 has 14 residues.

The V and J genes are TRBV7-9 and TRBJ1-2; D not certain. This CDR3 has 12 amino acids. V was cut by 1 base and J by 7 bases, with 7 bases left in between. Germline assignment: CDR1 SEHNR and CDR2 FQNEAQ (reference sequence). The CDR3 nucleotides read TGTGCCAGCAGCTTAGGCGTCCTTGGCTACACCTTC. Translated, it gives CASSLGVLGYTF.

This clone was recorded only once. This sequence joins TRBV27 and TRBJ1-5, with 9 bases matching TRBD1. Germline-derived CDR1 and CDR2 are MNHEY and SMNVEV (reference sequence). The CDR3 is made up of 14 amino acids. Trimming cost V 5 bases and J 2 bases; bases outside gene matches: 1. In nucleotides, the CDR3 is TGTGCCAGCAGTAGGACAGGGGGCAATCAGCCCCAGCATTTT. Protein sequence: CASSRTGGNQPQHF.

The chain carries TRBV27 and TRBJ1-2, with TRBD1 matching over 9 bases. V lost 4 bases, J lost 6 bases, and 9 bases stayed unmatched. CDR1 MNHEY and CDR2 SMNVEV come from the germline V gene (reference sequence). The CDR3 covers 15 residues. The CDR3 nucleotides read TGTGCCAGCAGTTCTCCGGGACAGGGAGTCAATGGCTACACCTTC. Residues: CASSSPGQGVNGYTF.

The rearrangement joins TRBV2 to TRBJ2-7, with TRBD1 matching over 9 bases. The CDR3 runs to 15 residues. The J segment lost 0 bases and the V segment lost 5 bases, leaving 5 bases of the junction unmatched. From germline, CDR1 is SNHLY and CDR2 FYNNEI. CDR3 in amino acids: CASSIPGQGSYEQYF. As DNA, the CDR3 is TGTGCCAGCAGTATCCCGGGACAGGGCTCCTACGAGCAGTACTTC. Full variable domain (missing parts from reference TRBV2 and TRBJ2-7): EPEVTQTPSHQVTQMGQEVILRCVPISNHLYFYWYRQILGQKVEFLVSFYNNEISEKSEIFDDQFSVERPDGSNFTLKIRSTKLEDSAMYFCASSIPGQGSYEQYFGPGTRLTVT.

V usage is TRBV13 and J usage is TRBJ2-2; perhaps TRBD1 as D (6 bases). V lost 3 bases to trimming and J lost 8 bases, with 7 bases between them. CDR3 length: 12 residues. Germline CDR1 reads PRHDT; CDR2 reads FYEKMQ (reference sequence). The CDR3 loop is CASSLGTGELFF. As DNA, the CDR3 is TGTGCCAGCAGCTTGGGGACAGGGGAGCTGTTTTTT.

The V call is TRBV19, the J call TRBJ1-1, with D hard to call. With 5 bases removed from V and 1 base from J, the gap between germline ends came to 8 bases. This CDR3 has 13 residues. Germline CDR1 and CDR2: LNHDA and SQIVND (reference sequence). DNA for the CDR3: TGTGCCAGTAGTTCAACATCGAACACTGAAGCTTTCTTT. Residues: CASSSTSNTEAFF.

The chain combines TRBV10-2 with TRBJ2-5, with 13 bases aligning to TRBD2. The CDR3 consists of 18 residues. Trimming at V came to 2 bases and at J to 4 bases, leaving 10 bases not matched to a gene. Germline CDR1 WSHSY, CDR2 SAAADI. The CDR3 DNA sequence: TGCGCCAGCAGTGAGATGGGACTAGCGGGAAGATCTAGAGAGACCCAGTACTTC. Its translation: CASSEMGLAGRSRETQYF.

V and J are TRBV9 and TRBJ2-5, with D perhaps TRBD2 (6 bases). The CDR3 runs 14 residues. V was trimmed by 1 base and J by 4 bases, leaving 11 bases between them. Germline CDR1 reads SGDLS; CDR2 reads YYNGEE. The CDR3 region is CASSVRGGRETQYF. As DNA, the CDR3 is TGTGCCAGCAGCGTACGTGGGGGGAGAGAGACCCAGTACTTC.

The J gene is TRBJ1-3, the V gene TRBV27; D is undetermined. The CDR3 is 14 residues long. Germline V gene data show CDR1 as MNHEY and CDR2 as SMNVEV (reference sequence). Trimming took off 6 bases at V and 2 bases at J, with 11 bases between the two ends. The CDR3 reads CASSPVVAGNTIYF. CDR3 DNA: TGTGCCAGCAGCCCGGTGGTGGCTGGAAACACCATATATTTT.